These 21 T cell receptor beta chains were all obtained from the same sample, sequenced in a study of cytomegalovirus exposure and HLA in healthy donors. The PCR employed 60 Vbeta primers together with 13 Jbeta primers. Measured with immunoSEQ multiplex PCR; TCRdb has only the in-frame clones, and not every one. The sample has about 140,000 clones; 65% to 90% are singletons. Sequenced material: PBMCs. These receptor sequences come from a female donor in good health and CMV-seronegative.

The genes are TRBV5-1 and TRBJ2-1, with D hard to call. Trimming cost V 5 bases and J 8 bases, with 14 bases left between them. Germline values: CDR1 SGHRS, CDR2 YFSETQ. The CDR3 is 13 residues long. CDR3 region: CASRHVTTYEQFF. CDR3 DNA sequence: TGCGCCAGCAGACACGTAACCACCTATGAGCAGTTCTTC.

The chain joins TRBV29-1 to TRBJ1-2; TRBD1 aligns across 8 bases. Trimming removed 7 bases from V and 8 bases from J; junction bases left unmatched: 6. CDR3 length: 11 residues. Germline V gene lookup returns CDR1 SQVTM and CDR2 ANQGSEA. In nucleotides, the CDR3 is TGCAGCGCGACAGGGGCCGCGGGCTACACCTTC. This codes for CSATGAAGYTF.

The rearrangement links TRBV5-1 to TRBJ1-2; TRBD1 might be the D (6 bases). Germline lookup yields CDR1 SGHRS and CDR2 YFSETQ. V shed 0 bases and J shed 8 bases, with 11 bases lying between them. The CDR3 is 13 amino acids. The CDR3 loop reads CASSLEQGRGYTF. The CDR3 DNA sequence: TGCGCCAGCAGCTTGGAGCAGGGGAGAGGCTACACCTTC. The whole variable domain, filled in from reference TRBV5-1 and TRBJ1-2, reads KAGVTQTPRYLIKTRGQQVTLSCSPISGHRSVSWYQQTPGQGLQFLFEYFSETQRNKGNFPGRFSGRQFSNSRSEMNVSTLELGDSALYLCASSLEQGRGYTFGSGTRLTVV.

The DNA for the CDR3 is TGCGCCAGCAGCTTGAGGGACATTACCTACGAGCAGTACTTC. Translating gives CASSLRDITYEQYF. The chain joins TRBV5-1 to TRBJ2-7; tentatively, D is TRBD1 (6 bases). V lost 1 base and J lost 2, with 10 bases in between. Per germline, CDR1 SGHRS and CDR2 YFSETQ. The CDR3 runs to 14 residues.

V and J are TRBV2 and TRBJ2-5; D may be TRBD1 (6 bases). Germline V CDR1 and CDR2: SNHLY, FYNNEI. This CDR3 is built from 13 residues. V lost 6 bases and J 1 base, leaving 9 bases between the germline ends. The CDR3 DNA follows: TGTGCCAGCAGCCGGACAGTCCAAGAGACCCAGTACTTC. This translates into CASSRTVQETQYF.

The J gene is TRBJ2-1, the V gene TRBV30, with D hard to call. The CDR3 loop spans 13 amino acids. The V gene's germline CDR1 is GTSNPN and CDR2 SVGIG (reference sequence). Trimming stripped 3 bases from V and 5 bases from J, with 11 bases between. CDR3 coding DNA: TGTGCCTGGAGCCTTAGTGTGAACAATGAGCAGTTCTTC. Translating it yields CAWSLSVNNEQFF.

The sample holds a few counts of this clone. This chain joins TRBV5-1 and TRBJ2-7; possible D gene TRBD1, 6 bases. CDR3 length equals 14 residues. The V end was cut by 0 bases, the J end by 6 bases, with 13 bases between. Germline V gene lookup returns CDR1 SGHRS and CDR2 YFSETQ. The CDR3 DNA reads TGCGCCAGCAGCTTGGGCCACATGACAGGCGAGCAGTACTTC. Encoded protein: CASSLGHMTGEQYF.

CDR3 sequence (DNA): TGCGCCAGCAGCTCCCCGTCTAGCGGAAGCACAGATACGCAGTATTTT. Amino acids: CASSSPSSGSTDTQYF. The rearrangement uses TRBV5-1 and TRBJ2-3; 7 bases agree with TRBD2. V was pared by 3 bases and J by 0 bases, with 7 bases of the junction left unmatched. This CDR3 has 16 amino acids. Germline V gene lookup returns CDR1 SGHRS and CDR2 YFSETQ.

The CDR3 spells CASRTMGAQGVQETQYF. The DNA for the CDR3 is TGTGCCAGCAGAACTATGGGGGCGCAAGGCGTCCAAGAGACCCAGTACTTC. The chain recombines TRBV2 with TRBJ2-5; D perhaps matches TRBD1 (6 bases). The CDR3 runs 17 residues. V lost 6 bases and J 1 base, leaving 21 bases between the germline ends. The germline V gene encodes CDR1 SNHLY and CDR2 FYNNEI.

The chain uses TRBV27 and TRBJ2-1; possible D gene TRBD2, 6 bases. Trimming cost V 0 bases and J 6 bases, with 12 bases left between them. The length of the CDR3 is 15 residues. CDR1 MNHEY and CDR2 SMNVEV come from the germline V gene (reference sequence). In nucleotides, the CDR3 is TGTGCCAGCAGTTTATCTGTGACTAGTACCAATGAGCAGTTCTTC. It specifies CASSLSVTSTNEQFF.

The genes are TRBV10-3 and TRBJ1-1; perhaps TRBD1 as D (5 bases). This CDR3 is built from 16 residues. V was cut by 3 bases and J by 4 bases, with 18 bases left in between. The germline gives CDR1 ENHRY, CDR2 SYGVKD. In DNA, the CDR3 is TGTGCCATCAGTGATGGGGGGAAGATCCCGGGCACTGAAGCTTTCTTT. It codes for CAISDGGKIPGTEAFF.

This clone was observed a single time. This chain joins TRBV28 and TRBJ2-7; 15 bases are a match to TRBD2. Germline V gives CDR1 MDHEN, CDR2 SYDVKM. V was clipped by 4 bases and J by 0 bases; unmatched bases: 7. There are 18 residues in the CDR3. The CDR3 DNA sequence: TGTGCCAGCAGTTCCCCCGGGACTAGCGGGAGGAGCTCCTACGAGCAGTACTTC. Its protein product is CASSSPGTSGRSSYEQYF.

In regard to this clone: The junction differs from germline at one of its ends, possibly a read error. The genes are TRBV18 and TRBJ2-4; TRBD2 aligns across 9 bases. The CDR3 has 14 amino acids. Germline CDR1 and CDR2: KGHSH and LQKENI. The CDR3 region is CASSPPETSGLLRF. The CDR3 bases are TGTGCCAGCTCACCACCAGAGACTAGCGGCCTCCTACGCTTC.

The genes are TRBV19 and TRBJ1-1, with D tentatively TRBD1 (5 bases). Trimming pared 5 bases from V and 2 bases from J, leaving 18 bases between. The CDR3 has 16 amino acids. The germline CDR1 and CDR2 sequences are LNHDA and SQIVND (reference sequence). The CDR3 region has the DNA TGTGCCAGTAGTCCCCTAAAAATTCAGGGAAACACTGAAGCTTTCTTT. This translates into CASSPLKIQGNTEAFF.

The rearrangement joins TRBV19 to TRBJ1-5; 8 nucleotides align to TRBD1. This CDR3 spans 16 amino acids. The J segment lost 6 bases and the V segment lost 5 bases, leaving 12 bases of the junction unmatched. The V gene's germline CDR1 is LNHDA and CDR2 SQIVND (reference sequence). The CDR3 nucleotides are TGTGCCAGTAGTTCCGCTGACAGGGGACGAGGTCAGCCCCAGCATTTT. Amino acid sequence: CASSSADRGRGQPQHF.

This rearrangement joins TRBV18 to TRBJ1-4; no reliable D call. This CDR3 has 14 residues. V was cut by 3 bases and J by 7 bases, with 12 bases left in between. The V gene's germline CDR1 is KGHSH and CDR2 LQKENI. CDR3 loop: CASSPRAGGEKLFF. CDR3 coding DNA: TGTGCCAGCTCACCTAGGGCCGGAGGTGAAAAACTGTTTTTT.

The V gene is TRBV14, the J gene TRBJ2-6; tentatively, D is TRBD2 (5 bases). Germline values: CDR1 SGHDN, CDR2 FVKESK. The CDR3 runs to 15 residues. Trimming removed 8 bases from V and 0 bases from J, with 11 bases in between. For the CDR3, the DNA is TGTGCCAGCTCTGCGGGTAGCTCTGGGGCCAACGTCCTGACTTTC. Residues: CASSAGSSGANVLTF.

J is TRBJ2-7 and V is TRBV6-1; 8 nucleotides agree with TRBD2. The CDR3 has 15 residues. V trimming: 1 base; J trimming: 3 bases; junction bases outside the gene matches: 5. Germline V gene data show CDR1 as MNHNS and CDR2 as SASEGT. Written as DNA, the CDR3 is TGTGCCAGCAGTGAAGTCCAAGCGGGAGTCTACGAGCAGTACTTC. It yields the protein CASSEVQAGVYEQYF.

This clone appeared a single time. The V and J genes are TRBV30 and TRBJ1-5, with a possible D match to TRBD1 (6 bases). V was shortened by 5 bases and J by 4 bases, with 9 bases between the two germline ends. CDR1 is GTSNPN, CDR2 SVGIG, per germline (reference sequence). The CDR3 covers 12 residues. The CDR3 nucleotides read TGTGCCTGGTCAGGGGCTAATCAGCCCCAGCATTTT. Translated: CAWSGANQPQHF.

In DNA form, the CDR3 reads TGTGCCAGCAGCATAGGGGACTTCAACACTGAAGCTTTCTTT. Translation: CASSIGDFNTEAFF. The V gene is TRBV6-5, the J gene TRBJ1-1; TRBD1 is a possible D gene (5 bases). V was pared by 6 bases and J by 2 bases, with 13 bases between. The CDR3 extends over 14 amino acids. Germline loops: CDR1 MNHEY, CDR2 SVGAGI.

The V call is TRBV29-1, the J call TRBJ2-1; D perhaps matches TRBD1 (5 bases). CDR1 is SQVTM, CDR2 ANQGSEA, per germline. The CDR3 has 15 residues. V was shortened by 0 bases and J by 2 bases, with 11 bases between the two germline ends. CDR3 coding DNA: TGCAGCGTTGAAGATGTCAGGGTTACCTACAATGAGCAGTTCTTC. Protein sequence: CSVEDVRVTYNEQFF.